This TCR beta chain stems from a study of T cells in Graves' hyperthyroidism and ophthalmopathy (dated by TCRdb to the late 2010s). About the full investigation: Peripheral blood samples were taken at the time of initial diagnosis, prior to any treatment. To identify distinguishing TCR V-J signatures, a discovery cohort of about 100 patients was used, comprising 40 to 45 with Graves' ophthalmopathy and 57 with stable Graves' hyperthyroidism. Whether ophthalmopathy could be predicted prospectively was tested in an independent validation cohort made up of under 20 hyperthyroidism patients plus 17 patients who later progressed to ophthalmopathy. The 100 discovery patients were randomly split 7:3 into training and test sets. Thyroid tissue and blood T-cell repertoires from about six Graves' hyperthyroidism patients were also compared in the study. Following sampling, methimazole starting at 30 mg daily was given to hyperthyroidism patients, and high-dose intravenous methylprednisolone was given to ophthalmopathy patients. The paper describes TCR Vbeta CDR3 sequencing of more than 120 peripheral blood samples, made up of around 41 ophthalmopathy patients, around 78 hyperthyroidism patients and 17 progressor patients. Points the paper makes about the study in general: A model built on a 13 V-J signature distinguished ophthalmopathy from stable hyperthyroidism, reaching roughly 88% sensitivity and 81.08% specificity in cross-validation and 80%/75% in testing. In validation, the model predicted progression to ophthalmopathy a median of approximately 6.6 months before onset, with about 64% sensitivity and roughly 72% specificity. No statistical method was used to fix the sample size in advance, and group allocation was not hidden from the investigators. Most expanded thyroid clonotypes (frequency above 0.001) were also found in blood, which suggests that blood repertoires may mirror thyroid immune responses.

Between the V and J ends, shortened by 3 bases and 2 bases respectively, the junction contains 14 bases. The germline V gene encodes CDR1 SGHRS and CDR2 YFSETQ. From its cysteine to its phenylalanine, the CDR3 spans 15 amino acids. Kept here is only the CDR3 DNA, which spans 45 bases and is read in frame from base 1. Graves' hyperthyroidism was defined as stable when no progression to ophthalmopathy occurred over 18 months of follow-up. Hyperthyroidism patients were newly diagnosed, had a disease duration of under 2 months, and were aged 18 to 65 years. Exclusion was applied to patients with uncontrolled infections, other autoimmune diseases, pregnancy or lactation. Diagnoses were established on the basis of clinical symptoms, serum thyroxine and TRAb, thyroid ultrasound, and orbital computed tomography. Ficoll-Paque density gradient centrifugation was used to isolate PBMCs from 8.5 to 10 ml of fresh peripheral blood. Total RNA was extracted using Trizol reagent, and RNA quality was assessed on an Agilent 2100 Bioanalyzer.

This clonotype was picked up many times. No antigen is known for it. No per-base quality is available; no much larger clone lies one base away. Amplification of TCR beta CDR3 regions was carried out from RNA transcripts. A first-round RT-PCR of the TCR CDR3 used the HTBI primer set with the Qiagen OneStep RT-PCR kit. Libraries were constructed in a second round of multiplex PCR, after which size selection and purification were performed. Paired-end sequencing of the libraries was performed with 100 bp reads on an Illumina HiSeq2000. In the original analysis: SOAPnuke was used to process the raw data, removing reads that contained adapters or uncalled bases, had a mean Phred below 15, or lacked an exact match to the constant primer or identifier. High-quality paired reads were merged using COPE v1.2.5, and each unique nucleotide sequence was defined as a clonotype. Clonotypes were aligned to IMGT TRBV, TRBD and TRBJ reference segments using MiTCR v1.1. Only V-J combinations with frequency above 0.0001, covering 99% to 99.2% of repertoires, were analysed. The TCS score was defined as F50 (clonal expansion) divided by E x V (chaos), with BLOSUM62-based TCRdist calculated between CDR3 peptides within each V-J. Welch's t-statistics and random forest reduced just over 500 V-J features to fewer than 15, which were used in a naive Bayes classifier (R e1071). The raw public reads went through TCRdb reprocessing: fastp at Q25, MiXCR clone calling, in-frame beta chains kept. A single entry per CDR3 protein holds the most common genes and DNA from its merged rows. The V and J calls shown here were made by TCRdb, not taken from the authors' results. The sample table shows over 200,000 distinct CDR3 sequences, and 15% to 20% are seen once. Of the sample, roughly 50% falls within the top ten clones.

Source material: blood. Here the chain combines TRBV5-1 and TRBJ2-5; the D gene cannot be named for sure. The clonotype comes from a man aged 50-60 years with Graves' hyperthyroidism. Read as DNA, the sequence is TGCGCCAGCAGCTACCTCCCCGTCGATCAAGAGACCCAGTACTTC. This codes for CASSYLPVDQETQYF.